The present entry profiles one TCR beta chain with its context. Antigen specificity is unknown. This entry is derived from a study of T cell repertoires in cytomegalovirus infection. Looking at the study overall: Indications of both CMV infection and matching HLA type were provided by public TCR beta signatures.

TCRdb ran MiXCR on the reads and lists one entry per CDR3 protein. The sample lists some 450,000 distinct CDR3 sequences, under 40% seen once, with approximately 14% in the top ten. Study outcomes and limitations: CMV-specific TCR beta clonotypes restricted by HLA-C were the ones dominating the ex vivo response. Cumulative frequency (of public TCR beta family members) identified carriers of CMV plus the relevant HLA.

Sequences were obtained from PBMCs. This receptor was obtained from a human donor in good health (CMV status not recorded). Some clones in this sample may be carry-over from other donors' samples.

CDR3 sequence reads: CASTPQGINNEQFF. CDR3 nucleotides: TGTGCCAGCACCCCGCAGGGGATAAACAATGAGCAGTTCTTC. The genes are TRBV6-2 or TRBV6-3 and TRBJ2-1, with D perhaps matching TRBD1 (6 bases). In germline, CDR1 is MNHEY, CDR2 SVGEGT. V was pared by 7 bases and J by 5 bases, with 15 bases between. CDR3 size: 14 residues.